This TCR beta chain was found in a study of cytomegalovirus exposure and HLA in healthy donors. As for the study in general: A subsequent analysis reported that the 120 validation repertoires were produced on the same platform that had also been used for the approximately 710 first-cohort repertoires. Findings of the study overall: In vitro, a few CMV-associated chains proved specific for CMV antigens. According to the study, 160 or so TCR beta chains were cytomegalovirus-associated.

Note on this clone: Its antigen remains unidentified.

The data were produced by immunoSEQ multiplex PCR, yet TCRdb's version contains in-frame clones alone and is incomplete. Altogether fewer than 150,000 clones are present, almost 85% being singletons, with the ten largest covering roughly 29%. The receptor's source is a man aged 25 to 40 in good health and CMV-seropositive. Sequences were obtained from PBMCs.

In DNA, the CDR3 is TGTGCCAGCAGTTTACAGGGGAGCAATCAGCCCCAGCATTTT. Its protein is CASSLQGSNQPQHF. The V and J genes are TRBV27 and TRBJ1-5; D might be TRBD1 (6 bases). The V end was cut by 2 bases, the J end by 1 base, with 6 bases between. Per the germline V gene, CDR1 is MNHEY and CDR2 is SMNVEV (reference sequence). This CDR3 comprises 14 residues.